This is a list of T cell receptor beta chains from one sample in a study of blood T cell repertoires in COVID-19. Profiling relied on immunoSEQ multiplex PCR, and the TCRdb table lists in-frame clones only, not all of them. The repertoire holds some 130,000 clones, with 86% as singletons. The sequencing input was PBMCs or T cells enriched from blood (not recorded which). These receptors were taken from a woman aged 45-60 years who had recovered from COVID-19. CDR3s include the opening cysteine and the closing phenylalanine or tryptophan. A D gene is named only where the DNA matches it firmly. Expanded clones get a size class; other rows say once, few or many, or leave the size out.

abundance,v_gene,j_gene,d_gene,CDR3aa,CDR3nt
-,TRBV28,TRBJ1-4,TRBD1,CASSGQGVMHEKLFF,TGTGCCAGCAGTGGACAGGGGGTTATGCATGAAAAACTGTTTTTT
-,TRBV30,TRBJ1-2,TRBD1,CACATGARLGYGYTF,TGTGCCTGCGCGACAGGGGCACGTCTCGGCTATGGCTACACCTTC
-,TRBV3-1/TRBV3-2,TRBJ1-2,-,CASSQSLRNGYTF,TGTGCCAGCAGCCAAAGCCTCAGGAATGGCTACACCTTC
-,TRBV2,TRBJ2-3,-,CASRARPAAGGDTQYF,TGTGCCAGCAGAGCAAGGCCAGCGGCCGGTGGAGATACGCAGTATTTT
-,TRBV10-3,TRBJ2-7,TRBD1,CAISDSPAGGTGRAYEQYF,TGTGCCATCAGTGACTCCCCGGCCGGGGGGACAGGGCGAGCCTACGAGCAGTACTTC
-,TRBV2,TRBJ1-4,TRBD1,CASMDRNEKLFF,TGTGCCAGCATGGACAGGAATGAAAAACTGTTTTTT
-,TRBV10-3,TRBJ1-2,-,CASQAGAGGYTF,TGTGCCTCCCAGGCGGGGGCGGGCGGCTACACCTTC
-,TRBV27,TRBJ2-7,-,CASSSLDSEQYF,TGTGCCAGCAGTTCCCTAGACAGTGAGCAGTACTTC
once,TRBV5-1,TRBJ2-7,-,CASSLNQETYEQYF,TGCGCCAGCAGCTTAAACCAGGAAACCTACGAGCAGTACTTC
-,TRBV11-2,TRBJ2-3,TRBD1,CASSRQGWTDTQYF,TGTGCCAGCAGCCGACAGGGGTGGACAGATACGCAGTATTTT
-,TRBV13,TRBJ1-4,TRBD1,CASSVATGGVNEKLFF,TGTGCCAGCAGCGTCGCTACAGGGGGCGTTAATGAAAAACTGTTTTTT
-,TRBV29-1,TRBJ2-3,-,CSVELPLSTDTQYF,TGCAGCGTTGAACTTCCGTTGAGCACAGATACGCAGTATTTT
-,TRBV9,TRBJ2-1,TRBD1,CASSGTGLDSYNEQFF,TGTGCCAGCAGCGGGACAGGGCTTGACTCCTACAATGAGCAGTTCTTC
-,TRBV9,TRBJ2-2,-,CASSPPPGNTGELFF,TGTGCCAGCAGCCCCCCCCCAGGGAACACCGGGGAGCTGTTTTTT
-,TRBV19,TRBJ2-2,-,CASSTNRATGELFF,TGTGCCAGTAGTACTAACAGGGCAACGGGGGAGCTGTTTTTT
-,TRBV15,TRBJ2-1,TRBD1,CATSRDKQGAYNEQFF,TGTGCCACCAGCAGAGATAAGCAGGGGGCTTACAATGAGCAGTTCTTC
-,TRBV20-1,TRBJ2-1,TRBD2,CSASRGGPVPNEQFF,TGCAGTGCTAGTCGCGGGGGGCCTGTACCCAATGAGCAGTTCTTC